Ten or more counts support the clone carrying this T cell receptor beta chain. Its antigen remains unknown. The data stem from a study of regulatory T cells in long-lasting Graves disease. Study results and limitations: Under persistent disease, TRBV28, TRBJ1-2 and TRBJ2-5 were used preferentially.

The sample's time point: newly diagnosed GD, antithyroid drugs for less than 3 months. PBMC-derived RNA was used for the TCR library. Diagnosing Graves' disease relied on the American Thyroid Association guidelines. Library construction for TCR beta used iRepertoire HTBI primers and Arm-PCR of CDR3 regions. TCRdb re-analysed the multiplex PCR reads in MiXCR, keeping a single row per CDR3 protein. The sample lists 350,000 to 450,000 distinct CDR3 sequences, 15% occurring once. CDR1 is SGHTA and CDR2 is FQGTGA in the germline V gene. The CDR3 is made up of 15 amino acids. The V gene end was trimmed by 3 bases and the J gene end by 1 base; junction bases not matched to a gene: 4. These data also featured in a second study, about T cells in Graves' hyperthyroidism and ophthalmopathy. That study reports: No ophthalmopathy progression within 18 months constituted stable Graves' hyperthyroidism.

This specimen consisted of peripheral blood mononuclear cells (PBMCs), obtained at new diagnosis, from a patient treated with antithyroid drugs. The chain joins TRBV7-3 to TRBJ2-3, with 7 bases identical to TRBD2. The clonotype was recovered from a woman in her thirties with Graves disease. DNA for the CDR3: TGTGCCAGCAGCTTGGGGAGGGGCCGCACAGATACGCAGTATTTT. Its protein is CASSLGRGRTDTQYF.